This entry concerns a single TCR beta chain. These data are taken from a study of blood T cell repertoires in COVID-19. Participants spanned ages about 18 to 100 years and resided in about two dozen US areas. Germline V lookup: CDR1 MGHRA, CDR2 YSYEKL. Trimming shortened V by 4 bases and J by 5 bases, and 24 bases separated the two germline ends. This CDR3 is built from 17 residues. Here immunoSEQ multiplex PCR was the method, and the copy in TCRdb shows in-frame clones only, minus some. The table has roughly 220,000 clones, more than 70% seen once. The V call is TRBV4-1, the J call TRBJ2-7; the D is unclear. The source is a young man with acute COVID-19. The sequencing sample was made of PBMCs or T cells enriched from blood (not recorded which). As DNA, the CDR3 is TGCGCCAGCAGCCCCCCGGCGGCCTCCGTCATCTTCAACGAGCAGTACTTC. The encoded protein is CASSPPAASVIFNEQYF.